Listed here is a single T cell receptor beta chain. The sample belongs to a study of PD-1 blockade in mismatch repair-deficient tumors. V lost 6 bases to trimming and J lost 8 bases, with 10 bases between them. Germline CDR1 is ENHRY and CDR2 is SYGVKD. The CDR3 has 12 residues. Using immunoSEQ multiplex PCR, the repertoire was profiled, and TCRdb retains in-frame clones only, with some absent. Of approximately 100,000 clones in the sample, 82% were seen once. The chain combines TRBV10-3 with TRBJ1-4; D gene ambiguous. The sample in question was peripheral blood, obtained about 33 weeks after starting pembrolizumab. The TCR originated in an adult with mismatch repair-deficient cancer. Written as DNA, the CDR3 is TGTGCCATCAGGGACGCCGGAGAAAAACTGTTTTTT. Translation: CAIRDAGEKLFF.